The source of this T cell receptor (beta chain) is a study of blood T cells in healthy people across ages. V dropped 0 bases and J dropped 4; count of bases not matched to a gene: 8. The germline V gene encodes CDR1 DFQATT and CDR2 SNEGSKA (reference sequence). The CDR3 runs to 16 residues. Each sample had at least 6 million PBMCs isolated. It was with a sample-barcoded 5' primer and a J-beta primer mix that a second PCR of roughly 7 to 12 cycles was run. TCRdb re-analysed the 5' RACE reads in MiXCR, keeping a single row per CDR3 protein. The table shows about 1,500,000 distinct CDR3 sequences, with 42% occurring only once.

The origin of this receptor is a woman under 30 in good health. V usage is TRBV20-1 and J usage is TRBJ2-3; 9 bases map to TRBD2. The sequenced sample was blood. CDR3 residues: CSARDASGVGPDTQYF. The CDR3 bases are TGCAGTGCTAGAGATGCTAGCGGGGTGGGGCCAGATACGCAGTATTTT.